This T cell receptor beta chain was identified in a study of T cell responses to AZD1222 COVID-19 vaccine. Study results and caveats: Spike-specific TCR breadth and depth rose after two AZD1222 doses. Among spike-specific TCRs, nearly half reportedly target unmutated variant regions. Every sample of the repertoires postdated the peak T cell response.

Assay used: immunoSEQ multiplex PCR; TCRdb lists only in-frame clones, some missing. This sample has some 120,000 clones; 75% to 85% occur once, and the top ten carry around 27%. Trimming took 0 bases from V and 6 from J, leaving 13 bases between them. CDR1 is SGHNT, CDR2 YYREEE, per germline (reference sequence). The length of the CDR3 is 15 residues. Concerning this clone: Its target is not known.

The chain uses TRBV5-4 and TRBJ1-5, with D possibly being TRBD1 (6 bases). The receptor was isolated from an adult who received the AZD1222 COVID-19 vaccine. The source was peripheral blood, collected 28 days after the second AZD1222 dose. The chain's CDR3 is CASSLGPGGRQPQHF. Written as DNA, the CDR3 is TGTGCCAGCAGCTTGGGACCCGGGGGCCGTCAGCCCCAGCATTTT.